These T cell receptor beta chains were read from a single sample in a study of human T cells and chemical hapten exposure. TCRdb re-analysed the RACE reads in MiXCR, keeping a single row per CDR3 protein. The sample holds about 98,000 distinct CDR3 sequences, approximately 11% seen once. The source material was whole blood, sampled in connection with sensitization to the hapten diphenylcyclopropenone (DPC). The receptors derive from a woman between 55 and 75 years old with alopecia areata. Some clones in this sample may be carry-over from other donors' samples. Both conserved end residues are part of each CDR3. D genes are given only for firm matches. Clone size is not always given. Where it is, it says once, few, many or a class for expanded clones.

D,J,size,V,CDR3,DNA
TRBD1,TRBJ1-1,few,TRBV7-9,CASSAQGPGTEAFF,TGTGCCAGCAGCGCACAGGGGCCAGGCACTGAAGCTTTCTTT
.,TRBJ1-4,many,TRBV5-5,CASSSRVGRTNEKLFF,TGTGCCAGCAGCTCACGGGTCGGCCGGACTAATGAAAAACTGTTTTTT
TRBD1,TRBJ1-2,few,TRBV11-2,CASSTLRRDRGQGYGYTF,TGTGCCAGCAGCACCCTTCGACGGGACAGGGGGCAAGGCTATGGCTACACCTTC
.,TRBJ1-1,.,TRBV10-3,CAISESTEGRGAFF,TGTGCCATCAGTGAGTCGACGGAGGGCCGTGGCGCTTTCTTT
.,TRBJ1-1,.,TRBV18,CASSQVEGGTEAFF,TGTGCCAGCTCACAAGTGGAGGGGGGAACTGAAGCTTTCTTT
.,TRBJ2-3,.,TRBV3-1,CASSQAGNGDTQYF,TGTGCCAGCAGCCAAGCTGGGAACGGCGATACGCAGTATTTT
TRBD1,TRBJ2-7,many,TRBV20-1,CSAQTGGPYEQYF,TGCAGTGCGCAGACAGGGGGGCCCTACGAGCAGTACTTC
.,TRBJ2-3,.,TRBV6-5,CASSYSPAGLDTDTQYF,TGTGCCAGCAGTTACTCCCCTGCGGGGCTCGACACAGATACGCAGTATTTT
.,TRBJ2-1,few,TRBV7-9,CASSTGKEQFF,TGTGCCAGCAGTACTGGAAAAGAGCAGTTCTTC
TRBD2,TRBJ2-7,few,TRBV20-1,CSAREGTSEQYF,TGCAGTGCTAGAGAAGGGACTAGCGAGCAGTACTTC
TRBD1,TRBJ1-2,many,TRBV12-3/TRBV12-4,CASSIGTADGYTF,TGTGCCAGCAGTATCGGGACAGCGGATGGCTACACCTTC